The 27 T cell receptor beta chains presented below share a single source sample, sequenced in a study of graft-versus-host responses after intestinal transplantation. Which antigens these TCRs recognize remains unknown. This table comes from immunoSEQ multiplex PCR, and its TCRdb copy is limited to in-frame clones, with some not included. Of more than 100,000 clones listed, 95% were seen once; the top ten hold 2.5% to 3.5%. The input for sequencing was unstimulated CD8+ T cells sorted from spleen or lymph node cells, taken before intestinal transplant. The receptors were gathered from a human donor who received an intestinal transplant.

The sample holds one count of this clone. This chain links TRBV28 with TRBJ2-1; tentatively, D is TRBD1 (5 bases). The V end lost 2 bases, the J end lost 9 bases, and 11 bases lay between the germline ends. The CDR3 is made up of 13 amino acids. Germline V CDR1 and CDR2: MDHEN, SYDVKM. CDR3 sequence reads: CASSLGANSEQFF. CDR3 coding DNA: TGTGCCAGCAGTTTAGGGGCAAATAGTGAGCAGTTCTTC.

The rearrangement links TRBV28 to TRBJ2-7; 10 bases fit TRBD1. CDR3 length: 14 residues. The V segment lost 6 bases and the J segment 5 bases; nucleotides outside the gene matches: 7. The germline V gene has CDR1 MDHEN and CDR2 SYDVKM. CDR3 sequence (DNA): TGTGCCAGCAGCCTAACCGGGACAGGGGACGAGCAGTACTTC. Its protein product is CASSLTGTGDEQYF.

Only one count was recorded for this clone. The chain combines TRBV7-3 with TRBJ1-1, with 8 positions matching TRBD1. The ends lost 7 bases at V and 3 bases at J; junction bases unmatched: 4. CDR3 length equals 13 residues. Germline V gives CDR1 SGHTA, CDR2 FQGTGA. The CDR3 reads CASKQGVDTEAFF. The DNA for the CDR3 is TGTGCCAGCAAACAGGGGGTGGACACTGAAGCTTTCTTT.

The chain employs TRBV6-5 and TRBJ2-7; D gene uncertain. This CDR3 contains 13 residues. CDR1 is MNHEY, CDR2 SVGAGI, per germline. Trimming cost V 2 bases and J 3 bases, with 8 bases left between them. The DNA of the CDR3 is TGTGCCAGCAGTTACCAGGATGACTACGAGCAGTACTTC. This encodes CASSYQDDYEQYF.

The chain is built from TRBV5-4 and TRBJ2-3, with 13 positions matching TRBD2. The CDR3 consists of 18 residues. The V gene end was trimmed by 5 bases and the J gene end by 2 bases; junction bases not matched to a gene: 11. Germline-derived CDR1 and CDR2 are SGHNT and YYREEE (reference sequence). The CDR3 sequence: CASSPLRTSGSITDTQYF. CDR3 coding DNA: TGTGCCAGCAGTCCTCTAAGGACTAGCGGGAGTATCACAGATACGCAGTATTTT. Full variable domain (missing parts from reference TRBV5-4 and TRBJ2-3): ETGVTQSPTHLIKTRGQQVTLRCSSQSGHNTVSWYQQALGQGPQFIFQYYREEENGRGNFPPRFSGLQFPNYSSELNVNALELDDSALYLCASSPLRTSGSITDTQYFGPGTRLTVL.

The chain joins TRBV5-1 to TRBJ2-7, with a possible D match to TRBD1 (5 bases). This CDR3 is 16 amino acids long. V lost 1 base and J 0 bases, leaving 14 bases between the germline ends. Germline CDR1 reads SGHRS; CDR2 reads YFSETQ. Written as DNA, the CDR3 is TGCGCCAGCAGCTTGTGGCTGGGCAGGGTCTCCTACGAGCAGTACTTC. Translating gives CASSLWLGRVSYEQYF.

V usage is TRBV18 and J usage is TRBJ2-1, with D perhaps matching TRBD1 or TRBD2 (6 bases each). With 4 bases removed from V and 6 bases from J, the gap between germline ends came to 16 bases. The CDR3 has 15 residues. Germline V lookup: CDR1 KGHSH, CDR2 LQKENI. In DNA form, the CDR3 reads TGTGCCAGCTCACAGGGGAAGGGGGGTATCAATGAGCAGTTCTTC. The encoded protein is CASSQGKGGINEQFF.

The rearrangement uses TRBV19 and TRBJ2-5, with D hard to call. V lost 1 base and J 1 base, leaving 4 bases between the germline ends. This CDR3 is 13 amino acids long. Germline CDR1 and CDR2: LNHDA and SQIVND (reference sequence). The CDR3 is CASSIVIQETQYF. CDR3 in DNA: TGTGCCAGTAGTATAGTAATCCAAGAGACCCAGTACTTC.

V and J are TRBV7-8 and TRBJ2-2, with D tentatively TRBD2 (6 bases). Per germline, CDR1 SGHVS and CDR2 FQNEAQ. V lost 7 bases and J lost 4, with 13 bases in between. This CDR3 contains 14 residues. CDR3 sequence reads: CASTYGGSTGELFF. CDR3 nucleotides: TGTGCCAGCACCTATGGGGGGAGCACCGGGGAGCTGTTTTTT.

On this clone itself: The junction differs from germline at one of its ends, possibly a read error. Here the CDR3 reads CASGDGGKQPQHF. CDR3 coding DNA: TGTGCCAGCGGTGACGGGGGCAAGCAGCCCCAGCATTTT. This chain uses TRBV9 with TRBJ1-5; the D gene is possibly TRBD1 (6 bases). The CDR3 contains 13 residues. Germline V gene sequence: CDR1 SGDLS, CDR2 YYNGEE. The full variable domain, in which reference TRBV9 and TRBJ1-5 provide the parts outside the CDR3, is DSGVTQTPKHLITATGQRVTLRCSPRSGDLSVYWYQQSLDQGLQFLIQYYNGEERAKGNILERFSAQQFPDLHSELNLSSLELGDSALYFCASGDGGKQPQHFGDGTRLSIL.

In its sample, this clone was seen once. The rearrangement uses TRBV19 and TRBJ2-7, with no clear D. Trimming took 3 bases from V and 0 from J, leaving 9 bases between them. There are 14 residues in the CDR3. Germline V gives CDR1 LNHDA, CDR2 SQIVND (reference sequence). CDR3 protein: CASSITPSSYEQYF. CDR3 in DNA: TGTGCCAGTAGTATTACCCCAAGCTCCTACGAGCAGTACTTC.

The chain uses TRBV9 and TRBJ2-2; 9 bases agree with TRBD1. CDR1 is SGDLS and CDR2 is YYNGEE in the germline V gene. CDR3 length: 18 residues. Unmatched junction bases numbered 10, after V lost 0 bases and J lost 4 bases. The CDR3 sequence is CASSVVAGDRVSTGELFF. The CDR3, as DNA: TGTGCCAGCAGCGTAGTAGCCGGGGACAGGGTTTCCACCGGGGAGCTGTTTTTT.

The V and J genes are TRBV30 and TRBJ2-7; the D gene is possibly TRBD1 (6 bases). Trimming removed 5 bases from V and 2 bases from J, with 13 bases in between. Germline loops: CDR1 GTSNPN, CDR2 SVGIG (reference sequence). The CDR3 contains 13 residues. CDR3 nucleotides: TGTGCCTGGGAGACAGGTTCTGCCTACGAGCAGTACTTC. This translates into CAWETGSAYEQYF.

This clone has a handful of counts. The rearrangement joins TRBV7-2 to TRBJ2-7; no reliable D call. The germline CDR1 and CDR2 sequences are SGHTA and FQGNSA. The CDR3 contains 13 residues. V was shortened by 5 bases and J by 5 bases, with 13 bases between the two germline ends. This CDR3 reads CASSGIPGDEQYF. CDR3 DNA sequence: TGTGCCAGCAGCGGAATCCCGGGTGACGAGCAGTACTTC.

The chain is built from TRBV6-6 and TRBJ2-7; D is undetermined. The V and J ends lost 5 bases and 3 bases respectively, with 5 bases between them. Germline CDR1 is MNHNY and CDR2 is SVGAGI (reference sequence). The CDR3 is made up of 11 amino acids. Here the CDR3 reads CASSDRYEQYF. As DNA, the CDR3 is TGTGCCAGCAGTGACCGCTACGAGCAGTACTTC.

This sequence joins TRBV27 and TRBJ2-7; TRBD2 aligns across 7 bases. Trimming at V came to 8 bases and at J to 4 bases, leaving 8 bases not matched to a gene. The CDR3 has 13 residues. Germline CDR1 MNHEY, CDR2 SMNVEV (reference sequence). The CDR3 protein is CASRPTSFYEQYF. The DNA for the CDR3 is TGTGCCAGCCGCCCGACTAGCTTTTACGAGCAGTACTTC.

The CDR3 DNA reads TGTGCCAGCAACAAAGCGGGAGGGTCCTACGAGCAGTACTTC. It codes for CASNKAGGSYEQYF. The gene calls are TRBV7-8 and TRBJ2-7; 10 positions match TRBD2. V was pared by 7 bases and J by 1 base, with 4 bases of the junction left unmatched. CDR3 length: 14 residues. In germline, CDR1 is SGHVS, CDR2 FQNEAQ.

V usage is TRBV4-1 and J usage is TRBJ2-2, with 7 bases identical to TRBD2. The CDR3 extends over 15 amino acids. After removal of 3 bases from V and 3 bases from J, the junction contained 4 bases not matched to a gene. Germline V gene data show CDR1 as MGHRA and CDR2 as YSYEKL. As DNA, the CDR3 is TGCGCCAGCAGCCACTTCGGGGGGTACACCGGGGAGCTGTTTTTT. It specifies CASSHFGGYTGELFF.

The chain combines TRBV29-1 with TRBJ2-1; 11 bases agree with TRBD1. Germline CDR1 reads SQVTM; CDR2 reads ANQGSEA. CDR3 size: 15 residues. The V segment lost 4 bases and the J segment 5 bases; nucleotides outside the gene matches: 7. Here the CDR3 reads CSVVVWDRGDNEQFF. CDR3 sequence (DNA): TGCAGCGTTGTTGTATGGGACAGGGGGGACAATGAGCAGTTCTTC.

This chain uses TRBV21-1 with TRBJ2-7; whether TRBD1, the table's D call, matches the DNA was not checked. TRBV21-1 is an annotated pseudogene. CDR3 length equals 15 residues. The CDR3 loop is CASSTRGLLAGGQYF. CDR3 bases: TGTGCCAGCAGTACAAGGGGGCTACTAGCAGGAGGGCAGTACTTC.

The CDR3 DNA reads as TGTGCCAGCAGGCGGGATTACAATGAGCAGTTCTTC. Protein sequence: CASRRDYNEQFF. V usage is TRBV28 and J usage is TRBJ2-1, with D tentatively TRBD2 (6 bases). This CDR3 region has 12 residues. Germline-derived CDR1 and CDR2 are MDHEN and SYDVKM. V gave up 6 bases and J gave up 4 bases, with 7 bases separating them.

The V and J genes are TRBV25-1 and TRBJ1-3, with D possibly being TRBD1 (5 bases). Trimming took 3 bases from V and 1 from J, leaving 13 bases between them. Germline V CDR1 and CDR2: MGHDK, SYGVNS. The length of the CDR3 is 16 residues. Here the CDR3 reads CASSDYSGSSGNTIYF. The CDR3 region has the DNA TGTGCCAGCAGTGACTATTCAGGGTCTTCTGGAAACACCATATATTTT.

The chain employs TRBV4-2 and TRBJ1-5; D call uncertain. The CDR3 is 19 amino acids. Trimming removed 4 bases at V and 3 bases at J, with 25 bases between. CDR1 is LGHNA and CDR2 is YNFKEQ in the germline V gene. CDR3 amino acids: CASSPYIGDQPPPNQPQHF. The CDR3 nucleotides read TGTGCCAGCAGCCCATACATAGGCGACCAGCCTCCCCCCAATCAGCCCCAGCATTTT.

V and J are TRBV28 and TRBJ2-1, with 10 positions matching TRBD2. This CDR3 comprises 17 residues. Germline V gene data show CDR1 as MDHEN and CDR2 as SYDVKM. The J segment lost 4 bases and the V segment lost 4 bases, leaving 10 bases of the junction unmatched. CDR3 residues: CASSSSSGSRIYNEQFF. CDR3 DNA sequence: TGTGCCAGCAGTTCGTCTAGCGGGAGCCGAATTTACAATGAGCAGTTCTTC.

The chain is built from TRBV9 and TRBJ2-5; possibly TRBD1 for D (6 bases). With the DNA end fitting TRBJ2-7 better, the J assignment may be wrong. The CDR3 contains 14 residues. CDR1 is SGDLS, CDR2 YYNGEE, per germline. The chain's CDR3 is CASSGGQGDYEQYF. Here the CDR3 DNA reads TGTGCCAGCAGCGGGGGGCAGGGCGACTACGAGCAGTACTTC.

The chain links TRBV18 to TRBJ1-5, with 7 bases matching TRBD1. J gave up 5 bases and V 3 bases, and 7 bases lay outside the gene matches. Looked up from germline, CDR1 is KGHSH and CDR2 is LQKENI. The CDR3 runs to 15 residues. The CDR3 here is CASSPSQGRDQPQHF. In nucleotides, the CDR3 is TGTGCCAGCTCACCCTCACAGGGGCGAGATCAGCCCCAGCATTTT.

The gene calls are TRBV28 and TRBJ1-1; D is possibly TRBD1 (6 bases). The CDR3 extends over 14 amino acids. Germline assignment: CDR1 MDHEN and CDR2 SYDVKM. V was pared by 6 bases and J by 0 bases, with 11 bases between. The CDR3 DNA sequence: TGTGCCAGCAGCTTGACAGGCATGAACACTGAAGCTTTCTTT. Amino acids: CASSLTGMNTEAFF.